This T cell receptor beta chain was sequenced for a study of OX40 agonist ivuxolimab in advanced cancers. Study context: While on treatment, patients had intravenous ivuxolimab at 0.01 to 10 mg/kg every 2 weeks.

The CDR3 runs 14 residues. J gave up 5 bases and V 6 bases, and 5 bases lay outside the gene matches. The germline CDR1 and CDR2 sequences are MNHEY and SVGAGI. Generated by immunoSEQ multiplex PCR, the TCRdb table keeps only in-frame clones and is missing some. The sample records roughly 80,000 clones, approximately 83% being singletons. The V and J genes are TRBV6-5 and TRBJ1-2; 11 bases map to TRBD1. This receptor was identified in an adult with an advanced solid tumor such as melanoma, head and neck, liver or kidney cancer. The material sequenced was CD4+ or CD8+ T cells sorted from blood, taken in a trial of the OX40 agonist ivuxolimab. Here the CDR3 reads CASRPRDRGYGYTF. CDR3 DNA: TGTGCCAGCAGACCTCGGGACAGGGGGTATGGCTACACCTTC.